This section outlines one TCR beta chain sequence together with its context. Its matching antigen is unknown. The CDR3 sequence is 14 residues long. The germline CDR1 and CDR2 sequences are MNHNS and SASEGT. V was clipped by 2 bases and J by 6 bases, with 12 bases between them. This specimen comes from a study of T cells in localized non-small cell lung cancer. Notes on the study in general: Uninvolved adjacent lung showed higher T cell clonality than tumor. Patients showing higher blood T cell density tended to see longer overall survival.

Produced via immunoSEQ multiplex PCR; TCRdb's table is partial and in-frame only. The profile shows about 25,000 clones, about nine tenths of them singletons. Sequencing used peripheral blood mononuclear cells, obtained before any cancer treatment. The TCR originated in a woman aged 40-69 years with stage III lung adenocarcinoma. V usage is TRBV6-1 and J usage is TRBJ2-3; D unresolved. The CDR3 reads CASSESTTPDTQYF. The CDR3 nucleotides are TGTGCCAGCAGTGAATCAACCACCCCTGATACGCAGTATTTT.